The 22 T cell receptor beta chains below come from one sample, sequenced in a study of vaccination and CD4 T cells after COVID-19 (dated by TCRdb to the early 2020s). Their target antigens are unknown. Library preparation was by PCR. Instrument on record: Illumina iSeq 100. DNA from cultured CD4+ T cells underwent TCR sequencing with the Oncomine TCR Beta short-read assay at the Johns Hopkins FTIC core. Using fastp trimming at Q25 and MiXCR clonotype assembly, TCRdb reanalyzed the public sequencing data and kept in-frame beta chains. Rows merge per CDR3 protein into single entries with the most common DNA and genes. Within this sample are some 11,000 distinct CDR3 sequences, with roughly two thirds of them counted one time only. Roughly 7.2% of the sample rests with the top ten. The meaning of the sample's treatment or condition label: roughly 10-day PBMC culture with coronavirus spike peptide pools or control peptides (ViraFEST assay).

The sample was CD4+ T cells from blood, cultured in vitro, taken before SARS-CoV-2 vaccination. Receptors originate from a human donor who had recovered from COVID-19.

The chain recombines TRBV5-1 with TRBJ2-5, with a possible D match to TRBD2 (5 bases). Between the trimmed V and J ends, which lost 2 bases and 4 bases, there was a span of 12 bases. The CDR3 runs 14 residues. Germline CDR1 and CDR2: SGHRS and YFSETQ. CDR3 sequence: CASSLSSFRETQYF. Here the CDR3 DNA reads TGCGCCAGCAGCTTATCTAGCTTTAGAGAGACCCAGTACTTC. The whole variable domain, filled in from reference TRBV5-1 and TRBJ2-5, reads KAGVTQTPRYLIKTRGQQVTLSCSPISGHRSVSWYQQTPGQGLQFLFEYFSETQRNKGNFPGRFSGRQFSNSRSEMNVSTLELGDSALYLCASSLSSFRETQYFGPGTRLLVL.

The rearrangement uses TRBV29-1 and TRBJ2-5; 11 bases are shared with TRBD2. There are 13 residues in the CDR3. Germline V gives CDR1 SQVTM, CDR2 ANQGSEA. After removal of 8 bases from V and 5 bases from J, the junction contained 7 bases not matched to a gene. This CDR3 is CSTQLAGAETQYF. In DNA, the CDR3 is TGCAGCACCCAACTAGCGGGAGCGGAGACCCAGTACTTC.

This clonotype was recorded a few times. The chain uses TRBV20-1 and TRBJ2-7; 7 bases are a match to TRBD2. The V gene end was trimmed by 1 base and the J gene end by 0 bases; junction bases not matched to a gene: 3. This CDR3 is built from 14 residues. Per germline, CDR1 DFQATT and CDR2 SNEGSKA (reference sequence). The CDR3, as DNA: TGCAGTGCTAGAGGAAGCGGGAACTCCTACGAGCAGTACTTC. Residues: CSARGSGNSYEQYF.

The CDR3 region is CASSSPGSTDTQYF. The CDR3 DNA reads TGCGCCAGCAGCTCACCGGGCTCCACAGATACGCAGTATTTT. This chain uses TRBV5-1 with TRBJ2-3; D call uncertain. Germline V CDR1 and CDR2: SGHRS, YFSETQ. The CDR3 totals 14 residues. Trimming took off 3 bases at V and 2 bases at J, with 10 bases between the two ends.

The chain joins TRBV20-1 to TRBJ2-7; 7 positions match TRBD2. Germline loops: CDR1 DFQATT, CDR2 SNEGSKA (reference sequence). The CDR3 has 13 residues. J lost 2 bases, V lost 6 bases, and 7 bases had no gene match. The CDR3 sequence is CSAAPGLAYEQYF. The CDR3 DNA is TGCAGTGCGGCACCAGGACTAGCCTACGAGCAGTACTTC.

The chain couples TRBV27 to TRBJ1-1; 7 bases are a match to TRBD1. Germline assignment: CDR1 MNHEY and CDR2 SMNVEV (reference sequence). V dropped 6 bases and J dropped 7; count of bases not matched to a gene: 5. This CDR3 is built from 12 residues. DNA of the CDR3: TGTGCCAGCAGCCGTCGGACAGGTGAAGCTTTCTTT. Translated, it gives CASSRRTGEAFF.

This clonotype turned up a few times. V and J are TRBV7-2 and TRBJ2-5; TRBD2 matches 7 bases. From germline, CDR1 is SGHTA and CDR2 FQGNSA. V gave up 6 bases and J gave up 2 bases; unmatched junction bases: 6. There are 14 residues in the CDR3. In nucleotides, the CDR3 is TGTGCCAGCAGGGGTAAAGCGGGACAAGAGACCCAGTACTTC. Protein sequence: CASRGKAGQETQYF.

This sequence joins TRBV20-1 and TRBJ2-7; 12 bases align to TRBD2. The CDR3 extends over 15 amino acids. The J segment lost 4 bases and the V segment lost 4 bases, leaving 8 bases of the junction unmatched. The germline gives CDR1 DFQATT, CDR2 SNEGSKA (reference sequence). The CDR3 nucleotides read TGCAGTGCTACTACGGGACTAGCGGGCCAGTACGAGCAGTACTTC. Translated: CSATTGLAGQYEQYF.

The chain uses TRBV20-1 and TRBJ2-1; D may be TRBD1 or TRBD2 (5 bases each). There are 19 residues in the CDR3. Trimming removed 3 bases from V and 0 bases from J, with 24 bases in between. Germline CDR1 DFQATT, CDR2 SNEGSKA (reference sequence). CDR3 nucleotide sequence: TGCAGTGCTAGGTGGGGACCAGTCGCCTCACCCCGCTCCTACAATGAGCAGTTCTTC. Translating gives CSARWGPVASPRSYNEQFF.

This rearrangement joins TRBV24-1 to TRBJ1-2; tentatively, D is TRBD1 (6 bases). Trimming pared 4 bases from V and 4 bases from J, leaving 12 bases between. The germline V gene has CDR1 KGHDR and CDR2 SFDVKD. The CDR3 is 14 amino acids. CDR3 amino acids: CATSEGADLYGYTF. CDR3 DNA sequence: TGTGCCACCAGTGAGGGGGCCGATCTCTATGGCTACACCTTC.

This clonotype was detected only a few times. The chain couples TRBV19 to TRBJ1-5; TRBD1 might be the D (6 bases). V shed 1 base and J shed 2 bases, with 12 bases lying between them. The CDR3 contains 16 residues. Germline V gene lookup returns CDR1 LNHDA and CDR2 SQIVND (reference sequence). The CDR3 DNA follows: TGTGCCAGTAGTATAGGGAAAGGGGGAGGCAATCAGCCCCAGCATTTT. Its protein is CASSIGKGGGNQPQHF. Looking up the rest from reference TRBV19 and TRBJ1-5 gives the full variable domain: DGGITQSPKYLFRKEGQNVTLSCEQNLNHDAMYWYRQDPGQGLRLIYYSQIVNDFQKGDIAEGYSVSREKKESFPLTVTSAQKNPTAFYLCASSIGKGGGNQPQHFGDGTRLSIL.

This clonotype was recorded only once. This chain links TRBV2 with TRBJ1-2; TRBD1 might be the D (5 bases). Germline-derived CDR1 and CDR2 are SNHLY and FYNNEI. V lost 6 bases to trimming and J lost 4 bases, with 21 bases between them. The CDR3 totals 16 residues. CDR3 loop: CASRTGPTTTSYGYTF. The CDR3 nucleotides read TGTGCCAGCAGAACAGGTCCAACCACTACTAGCTATGGCTACACCTTC. Supplemented by reference TRBV2 and TRBJ1-2, the full variable domain reads EPEVTQTPSHQVTQMGQEVILRCVPISNHLYFYWYRQILGQKVEFLVSFYNNEISEKSEIFDDQFSVERPDGSNFTLKIRSTKLEDSAMYFCASRTGPTTTSYGYTFGSGTRLTVV.

This sequence joins TRBV5-6 and TRBJ2-5, with 7 positions matching TRBD2. Per the germline V gene, CDR1 is SGHDT and CDR2 is YYEEEE. J lost 2 bases, V lost 1 base, and 5 bases had no gene match. The CDR3 is 15 residues long. CDR3 DNA sequence: TGTGCCAGCAGCTTGCCTAGCGGAGTACAAGAGACCCAGTACTTC. It is translated as CASSLPSGVQETQYF. Together with reference TRBV5-6 and TRBJ2-5, the CDR3 gives the full variable domain: DAGVTQSPTHLIKTRGQQVTLRCSPKSGHDTVSWYQQALGQGPQFIFQYYEEEERQRGNFPDRFSGHQFPNYSSELNVNALLLGDSALYLCASSLPSGVQETQYFGPGTRLLVL.

This chain connects TRBV7-2 to TRBJ2-5; 13 bases are shared with TRBD2. V was clipped by 3 bases and J by 2 bases; unmatched bases: 21. The CDR3 runs 22 residues. Germline V lookup: CDR1 SGHTA, CDR2 FQGNSA. The DNA for the CDR3 is TGTGCCAGCAGCTTTGGTTTTTTTGGGAACATCCCGGGACTAGCGGGGCAAGAGACCCAGTACTTC. This sequence encodes CASSFGFFGNIPGLAGQETQYF. Filled out from reference TRBV7-2 and TRBJ2-5, the complete variable domain reads GAGVSQSPSNKVTEKGKDVELRCDPISGHTALYWYRQSLGQGLEFLIYFQGNSAPDKSGLPSDRFSAERTGGSVSTLTIQRTQQEDSAVYLCASSFGFFGNIPGLAGQETQYFGPGTRLLVL.

Notes on this clonotype: One junction end does not reproduce the germline sequence, and a read error may be involved. This chain joins TRBV7-2 and TRBJ2-3; 8 nucleotides line up with TRBD2. The CDR3 is made up of 15 amino acids. Germline CDR1 is SGHTA and CDR2 is FQGNSA. As DNA, the CDR3 is TGTGCCAGCAGCACAGCTAGCGGGCGGACAGACACGCAGTATTTT. Residues: CASSTASGRTDTQYF. The full variable domain, its missing parts supplied by reference TRBV7-2 and TRBJ2-3, is GAGVSQSPSNKVTEKGKDVELRCDPISGHTALYWYRQSLGQGLEFLIYFQGNSAPDKSGLPSDRFSAERTGGSVSTLTIQRTQQEDSAVYLCASSTASGRTDTQYFGPGTRLTVL.

This clonotype has just one count. The rearrangement links TRBV28 to TRBJ1-1; 8 nucleotides align to TRBD1. Germline-derived CDR1 and CDR2 are MDHEN and SYDVKM. J was trimmed by 0 bases and V by 6 bases; bases with no gene match: 9. CDR3 length: 16 amino acids. CDR3 amino acids: CASRLDRGLMNTEAFF. In nucleotides, the CDR3 is TGTGCCAGCAGACTTGACAGGGGTTTGATGAACACTGAAGCTTTCTTT.

CDR3 in DNA: TGCAGTGCTAGAGATTTGACTAGCGGGACCAATGAGCAGTTCTTC. Amino acids: CSARDLTSGTNEQFF. The V gene is TRBV20-1, the J gene TRBJ2-1; 11 bases fit TRBD2. Germline V gene sequence: CDR1 DFQATT, CDR2 SNEGSKA (reference sequence). The CDR3 length is 15 residues. V was pared by 0 bases and J by 6 bases, with 4 bases of the junction left unmatched.

The V and J genes are TRBV20-1 and TRBJ1-2; 8 bases match TRBD1. Unmatched junction bases numbered 8, after V lost 1 base and J lost 1 base. The germline V gene encodes CDR1 DFQATT and CDR2 SNEGSKA (reference sequence). The length of the CDR3 is 16 residues. CDR3 bases: TGCAGTGCTAGAGCCCGGGACAGGAGGAATAACTATGGCTACACCTTC. Residues: CSARARDRRNNYGYTF.

The J gene is TRBJ2-7, the V gene TRBV19, with TRBD1 matching over 9 bases. The ends lost 3 bases at V and 3 bases at J; junction bases unmatched: 6. Germline CDR1 is LNHDA and CDR2 is SQIVND (reference sequence). CDR3 size: 15 residues. CDR3 sequence (DNA): TGTGCCAGTAGTATTGGGGGACAGGGCGTCTACGAGCAGTACTTC. As protein: CASSIGGQGVYEQYF. Complete variable domain (other parts from reference TRBV19 and TRBJ2-7): DGGITQSPKYLFRKEGQNVTLSCEQNLNHDAMYWYRQDPGQGLRLIYYSQIVNDFQKGDIAEGYSVSREKKESFPLTVTSAQKNPTAFYLCASSIGGQGVYEQYFGPGTRLTVT.

The chain joins TRBV28 to TRBJ2-6, with TRBD1 identical over 8 bases. The junction had 5 bases not matched to a gene; V was cut back by 1 base and J by 0 bases. The length of the CDR3 is 18 residues. Germline lookup yields CDR1 MDHEN and CDR2 SYDVKM. CDR3 protein: CASSLFRGLISGANVLTF. DNA of the CDR3: TGTGCCAGCAGTTTATTCAGGGGGCTAATCTCTGGGGCCAACGTCCTGACTTTC.

The chain links TRBV14 to TRBJ1-1; TRBD1 aligns across 7 bases. The CDR3 has 16 residues. CDR1 and CDR2 from the germline V gene are SGHDN and FVKESK. The J segment lost 5 bases and the V segment lost 1 base, leaving 10 bases of the junction unmatched. The CDR3 DNA is TGTGCCAGCAGCCAAGCTTTAGCCGGGACAGCAACTGAAGCTTTCTTT. Residues: CASSQALAGTATEAFF.

The J gene is TRBJ2-5, the V gene TRBV6-1, with D possibly TRBD1 on 6 matching bases. This CDR3 comprises 15 residues. Deletions cut 4 bases from V and 1 base from J, with 13 bases between. Germline V CDR1 and CDR2: MNHNS, SASEGT. DNA of the CDR3: TGTGCCAGCAGTGTTCACGGACAGACCCAAGAGACCCAGTACTTC. It encodes CASSVHGQTQETQYF.